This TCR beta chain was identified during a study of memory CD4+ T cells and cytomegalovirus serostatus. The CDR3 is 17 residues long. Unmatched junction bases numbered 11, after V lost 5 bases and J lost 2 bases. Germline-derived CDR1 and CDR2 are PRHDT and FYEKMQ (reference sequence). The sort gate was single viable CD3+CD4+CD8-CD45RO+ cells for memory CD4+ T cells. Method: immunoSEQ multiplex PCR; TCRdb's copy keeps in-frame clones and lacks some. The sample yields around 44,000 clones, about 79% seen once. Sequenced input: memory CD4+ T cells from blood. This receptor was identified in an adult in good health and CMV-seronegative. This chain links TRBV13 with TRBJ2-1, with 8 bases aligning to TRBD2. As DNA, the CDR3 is TGTGCCAGCAGCCTCGAAGCCACTAGCGGACCCTACAATGAGCAGTTCTTC. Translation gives CASSLEATSGPYNEQFF.